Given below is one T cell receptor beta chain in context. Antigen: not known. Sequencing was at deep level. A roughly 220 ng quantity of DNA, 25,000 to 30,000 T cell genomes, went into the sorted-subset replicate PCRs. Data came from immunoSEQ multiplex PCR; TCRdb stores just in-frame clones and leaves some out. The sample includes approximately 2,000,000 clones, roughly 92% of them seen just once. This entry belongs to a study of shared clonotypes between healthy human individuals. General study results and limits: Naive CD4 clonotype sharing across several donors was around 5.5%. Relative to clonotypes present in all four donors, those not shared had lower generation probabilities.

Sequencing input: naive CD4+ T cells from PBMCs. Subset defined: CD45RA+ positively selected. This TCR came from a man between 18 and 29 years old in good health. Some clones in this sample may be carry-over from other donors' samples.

This chain's CDR3 is CASSTQDRYSGNTIYF. The DNA for the CDR3 is TGTGCCAGCAGCACCCAGGACAGATACTCTGGAAACACCATATATTTT. The chain joins TRBV27 to TRBJ1-3; D perhaps matches TRBD1 (6 bases). Germline-derived CDR1 and CDR2 are MNHEY and SMNVEV (reference sequence). The V and J ends lost 6 bases and 0 bases respectively, with 15 bases between them. CDR3 length: 16 amino acids.